The 4 T cell receptor beta chains below were found in one sample sequenced in a study of T cell repertoires in cytomegalovirus infection. TCRdb used MiXCR to reprocess the reads, holding one entry per CDR3 protein. The table lists around 490,000 distinct CDR3 sequences, around 27% of them singletons. The sequenced sample was PBMCs. Every receptor here comes from a human donor in good health (CMV status not recorded). Some clones in this sample may be carry-over from other donors' samples.

Ten or more counts support this clonotype. The rearrangement links TRBV19 to TRBJ1-5, with D unresolved. The CDR3 is 13 residues long. Trimming removed 5 bases from V and 4 bases from J, with 9 bases in between. In germline, CDR1 is LNHDA, CDR2 SQIVND (reference sequence). The DNA for the CDR3 is TGTGCCAGTAGTTCTACGCTAAATCAGCCCCAGCATTTT. This sequence encodes CASSSTLNQPQHF.

The V call is TRBV12-3 or TRBV12-4, the J call TRBJ2-3; unclear D gene. Trimming cost V 2 bases and J 6 bases, with 9 bases left between them. The CDR3 contains 13 residues. The DNA of the CDR3 is TGTGCCAGCAGTTTATCTCCGGCGGATACGCAGTATTTT. This sequence encodes CASSLSPADTQYF.

This clonotype was found a few times. The CDR3 loop is CASSDVWPGYNEQFF. The CDR3 coding sequence is TGTGCCAGCAGTGACGTGTGGCCAGGATACAATGAGCAGTTCTTC. The V call is TRBV14, the J call TRBJ2-1; D not certain. Trimming removed 6 bases from V and 4 bases from J, with 16 bases in between. Germline CDR1 and CDR2: SGHDN and FVKESK. The CDR3 sequence is 15 residues long.

This clonotype was seen a handful of times. The rearrangement joins TRBV6-1 to TRBJ2-1; either TRBD1 or TRBD2 may fit D (5 bases each). The CDR3 totals 13 residues. The V and J ends lost 6 bases and 12 bases respectively, with 18 bases between them. CDR1 and CDR2 from the germline V gene are MNHNS and SASEGT. CDR3 protein: CASSQGVREVQFF. Here the CDR3 DNA reads TGTGCCAGCAGCCAGGGAGTTAGAGAGGTGCAGTTCTTC.